These 5 T cell receptor beta chains originate from one sample sequenced in a study of graft-versus-host responses after intestinal transplantation. Method: immunoSEQ multiplex PCR; TCRdb's copy keeps in-frame clones and lacks some. Of about 90,000 clones listed, approximately 95% are singletons. These receptors' targets are unknown. This specimen consisted of unstimulated CD8+ T cells sorted from spleen or lymph node cells, obtained before intestinal transplant. The receptors here all came from a human donor who received an intestinal transplant.

V is TRBV7-9 and J is TRBJ2-1, with TRBD2 identical over 8 bases. The CDR3 consists of 15 residues. Germline V lookup: CDR1 SEHNR, CDR2 FQNEAQ (reference sequence). After removal of 4 bases from V and 5 bases from J, the junction contained 7 bases not matched to a gene. CDR3 protein: CASSSGLGGDNEQFF. The CDR3 DNA reads as TGTGCCAGCAGCTCGGGACTAGGGGGGGACAATGAGCAGTTCTTC.

V and J are TRBV4-3 and TRBJ2-7, with 8 bases fitting TRBD2. The CDR3 sequence is 16 residues long. Trimming removed 3 bases from V and 1 base from J; junction bases left unmatched: 8. Per the germline V gene, CDR1 is LGHNA and CDR2 is YSLEER. For the CDR3, the DNA is TGCGCCAGCAGCCAGGCTCCGGGACTAGGATCCTACGAGCAGTACTTC. Its translation: CASSQAPGLGSYEQYF.

The J gene is TRBJ1-2, the V gene TRBV9, with a weak D call TRBD1 (5 bases). The germline CDR1 and CDR2 sequences are SGDLS and YYNGEE. V lost 0 bases, J lost 3 bases, and 9 bases lay in between. The CDR3 covers 14 residues. The CDR3 here is CASSVGNRHYGYTF. CDR3 nucleotide sequence: TGTGCCAGCAGCGTAGGGAACAGGCACTATGGCTACACCTTC.

J is TRBJ2-7 and V is TRBV19; 13 bases agree with TRBD2. Looked up from germline, CDR1 is LNHDA and CDR2 is SQIVND (reference sequence). The V and J ends lost 5 bases and 4 bases, in that order; junction bases with no gene match: 2. There are 14 residues in the CDR3. The CDR3 DNA reads TGTGCCAGTAGTCCGGGACTAGCGGGGTACGAGCAGTACTTC. This encodes CASSPGLAGYEQYF.

The CDR3 loop is CASGTLGETQYF. DNA of the CDR3: TGTGCCAGCGGGACTTTGGGAGAGACCCAGTACTTC. The chain uses TRBV11-2 and TRBJ2-5, with D possibly matching TRBD2 (6 bases). Germline lookup yields CDR1 SGHAT and CDR2 FQNNGV. The CDR3 extends over 12 amino acids. Trimming left V 8 bases short and J 4 bases short, with 11 bases between.